A single sample gave rise to the 23 T cell receptor beta chains below, sequenced in a study of long-term antiretroviral therapy in people with HIV. Researchers report immunoSEQ v3.0 was run at survey level. Using immunoSEQ multiplex PCR, the repertoire was profiled, and TCRdb retains in-frame clones only, with some absent. The sample yields around 30,000 clones, around 85% seen once. The input for sequencing was unsorted PBMCs, taken around 3.3 years after starting antiretroviral therapy. These receptor sequences come from a man between 18 and 35 years old with HIV.

This clone appeared a few times. The chain is built from TRBV9 and TRBJ2-7; 8 bases map to TRBD1. With 5 bases clipped from V and 4 bases from J, the junction kept 8 bases outside the gene matches. This CDR3 has 14 amino acids. CDR1 is SGDLS, CDR2 YYNGEE, per germline. DNA of the CDR3: TGTGCCAGCAGGGCGGACAGGGAGCATTACGAGCAGTACTTC. Translated: CASRADREHYEQYF.

The chain uses TRBV18 and TRBJ2-1, with 8 nucleotides matching TRBD1. Germline V gene data show CDR1 as KGHSH and CDR2 as LQKENI. Trimming took 3 bases from V and 7 from J; bases not matched to a gene: 11. The CDR3 is made up of 16 amino acids. Here the CDR3 DNA reads TGTGCCAGCTCACCGAGGACAGGGCCTGCAGGGAATGAGCAGTTCTTC. The encoded protein is CASSPRTGPAGNEQFF.

The CDR3 loop reads CASSLEGGSSYGYTF. DNA of the CDR3: TGTGCCAGCAGCTTAGAGGGGGGGTCCTCCTATGGCTACACCTTC. V usage is TRBV11-2 and J usage is TRBJ1-2, with D possibly TRBD1 on 5 matching bases. Trimming cost V 0 bases and J 4 bases, with 12 bases left between them. The CDR3 consists of 15 residues. Germline CDR1 and CDR2: SGHAT and FQNNGV.

V is TRBV5-6 and J is TRBJ2-2; D is unresolved. CDR1 and CDR2 from the germline V gene are SGHDT and YYEEEE. V shed 1 base and J shed 0 bases, with 7 bases lying between them. The CDR3 runs 15 residues. The CDR3 coding sequence is TGTGCCAGCAGCTTGCCCTGGTCGAACACCGGGGAGCTGTTTTTT. It encodes CASSLPWSNTGELFF.

This chain uses TRBV10-3 with TRBJ2-2; a possible D gene is TRBD1 (6 bases). V lost 0 bases, J lost 6 bases, and 14 bases lay in between. Germline-derived CDR1 and CDR2 are ENHRY and SYGVKD. There are 16 residues in the CDR3. CDR3 sequence: CAISESRRQGSGELFF. The CDR3 region has the DNA TGTGCCATCAGTGAGTCCAGGAGGCAGGGGTCCGGGGAGCTGTTTTTT.

The chain is built from TRBV5-1 and TRBJ1-1; 10 nucleotides agree with TRBD1. V lost 3 bases, J lost 1 base, and 6 bases stayed unmatched. The CDR3 loop spans 16 amino acids. The germline CDR1 and CDR2 sequences are SGHRS and YFSETQ. The CDR3 DNA reads TGCGCCAGCAGCTCCCGGACAGGGGGTGGGAACACTGAAGCTTTCTTT. Its protein product is CASSSRTGGGNTEAFF.

The chain is built from TRBV7-9 and TRBJ2-1; D not resolved. This CDR3 contains 12 residues. Per germline, CDR1 SEHNR and CDR2 FQNEAQ (reference sequence). With 5 bases removed from V and 10 bases from J, the gap between germline ends came to 12 bases. CDR3 nucleotides: TGTGCCAGCAGCGGTGTCACAGAGGAGCAGTTCTTC. Protein: CASSGVTEEQFF.

This clone has more than one count but fewer than ten. The V and J genes are TRBV19 and TRBJ1-1; D is possibly TRBD1 (6 bases). This CDR3 is 14 amino acids long. Trimming pared 7 bases from V and 0 bases from J, leaving 12 bases between. Germline assignment: CDR1 LNHDA and CDR2 SQIVND (reference sequence). CDR3 sequence: CASTWGRLNTEAFF. The CDR3 DNA reads TGTGCCAGTACCTGGGGGCGGTTGAACACTGAAGCTTTCTTT. The full variable domain, with the rest looked up from reference TRBV19 and TRBJ1-1, is DGGITQSPKYLFRKEGQNVTLSCEQNLNHDAMYWYRQDPGQGLRLIYYSQIVNDFQKGDIAEGYSVSREKKESFPLTVTSAQKNPTAFYLCASTWGRLNTEAFFGQGTRLTVV.

V usage is TRBV28 and J usage is TRBJ1-2; D ambiguous. The CDR3 is 12 residues long. Trimming pared 1 base from V and 8 bases from J, leaving 8 bases between. Germline V CDR1 and CDR2: MDHEN, SYDVKM. For the CDR3, the DNA is TGTGCCAGCAGTTTATTAAGGTTCGGCTACACCTTC. Translating gives CASSLLRFGYTF.

The V gene is TRBV18, the J gene TRBJ1-1; D unresolved. The CDR3 sequence is 15 residues long. The V gene lost 0 bases and the J gene lost 0 bases, with 8 bases spanning the gap. Germline values: CDR1 KGHSH, CDR2 LQKENI. CDR3 loop: CASSPPSFMNTEAFF. The DNA of the CDR3 is TGTGCCAGCTCACCACCGTCGTTCATGAACACTGAAGCTTTCTTT.

This sequence joins TRBV27 and TRBJ2-6, with TRBD1 identical over 9 bases. Germline V CDR1 and CDR2: MNHEY, SMNVEV (reference sequence). With 5 bases clipped from V and 0 bases from J, the junction kept 8 bases outside the gene matches. CDR3 length equals 18 residues. CDR3 bases: TGTGCCAGCAGTCCGGGGACAGGGTCTAGCTCTGGGGCCAACGTCCTGACTTTC. Translated, it gives CASSPGTGSSSGANVLTF.

A single count supports this clone. The CDR3 spells CASSWGQGRSTDTQYF. The CDR3 nucleotides read TGTGCCAGCAGCTGGGGACAGGGGAGAAGCACAGATACGCAGTATTTT. The chain is built from TRBV13 and TRBJ2-3, with TRBD1 matching over 10 bases. Germline trimming cut 4 bases from V and 0 bases from J; bases unmatched to any gene: 4. The CDR3 runs 16 residues. Germline CDR1 is PRHDT and CDR2 is FYEKMQ (reference sequence). Complete variable domain (other parts from reference TRBV13 and TRBJ2-3): AAGVIQSPRHLIKEKRETATLKCYPIPRHDTVYWYQQGPGQDPQFLISFYEKMQSDKGSIPDRFSAQQFSDYHSELNMSSLELGDSALYFCASSWGQGRSTDTQYFGPGTRLTVL.

The V call is TRBV15, the J call TRBJ2-7, with 8 positions matching TRBD1. The CDR3 totals 16 residues. CDR1 is LNHNV and CDR2 is YYDKDF in the germline V gene (reference sequence). Unmatched junction bases numbered 19, after V lost 6 bases and J lost 9 bases. The CDR3 nucleotides read TGTGCCACCAGACCAAGTAGGGGGACAGGACCCTATGGGCAGTACTTC. This codes for CATRPSRGTGPYGQYF.

The chain carries TRBV7-9 and TRBJ2-5, with 16 bases fitting TRBD2. CDR3 length: 14 amino acids. Germline assignment: CDR1 SEHNR and CDR2 FQNEAQ (reference sequence). J was trimmed by 14 bases and V by 4 bases; bases with no gene match: 7. The CDR3 sequence is CASSSGLAGGPCYF. The CDR3 region has the DNA TGTGCCAGCAGCTCGGGACTAGCGGGGGGGCCGTGCTACTTC.

This chain uses TRBV13 with TRBJ2-7; 9 bases line up with TRBD1. CDR3 size: 15 residues. The V gene end was trimmed by 4 bases and the J gene end by 4 bases; junction bases not matched to a gene: 8. CDR1 and CDR2 from the germline V gene are PRHDT and FYEKMQ (reference sequence). The chain's CDR3 is CASSSSRDRAYEQYF. CDR3 DNA: TGTGCCAGCAGCTCGTCCCGGGACAGGGCTTACGAGCAGTACTTC.

The chain couples TRBV4-1 to TRBJ1-3, with D maybe TRBD1 (5 bases). Germline lookup yields CDR1 MGHRA and CDR2 YSYEKL. V was clipped by 3 bases and J by 0 bases, with 12 bases between them. CDR3 length: 16 amino acids. CDR3: CASSQVSGNSGNTIYF. The CDR3 bases are TGCGCCAGCAGCCAGGTATCAGGGAACTCTGGAAACACCATATATTTT.

Here the CDR3 DNA reads TGTGCCAGCAGTTTCCGGACAGAGTACACTGAAGCTTTCTTT. Residues: CASSFRTEYTEAFF. The V and J genes are TRBV28 and TRBJ1-1; a weak D match, TRBD1 (6 bases). The germline gives CDR1 MDHEN, CDR2 SYDVKM. V gave up 3 bases and J gave up 3 bases, with 11 bases separating them. The CDR3 covers 14 residues.

This rearrangement joins TRBV19 to TRBJ2-7, with 10 bases fitting TRBD2. V was pared by 5 bases and J by 2 bases, with 6 bases of the junction left unmatched. From germline, CDR1 is LNHDA and CDR2 SQIVND (reference sequence). The CDR3 has 15 residues. The CDR3 sequence is CASSHGLAAAYEQYF. CDR3 in DNA: TGTGCCAGTAGTCACGGACTAGCGGCCGCCTACGAGCAGTACTTC.

V and J are TRBV7-9 and TRBJ1-2; D unresolved. CDR1 SEHNR and CDR2 FQNEAQ come from the germline V gene (reference sequence). The germline V and J ends were trimmed by 7 bases and 3 bases, with 12 bases remaining between them. The CDR3 length is 13 residues. This CDR3 is CASTQTWDYGYTF. The CDR3, as DNA: TGTGCCAGCACTCAGACATGGGACTATGGCTACACCTTC.

The chain has TRBV5-6 and TRBJ2-6, with unresolved D. Germline CDR1 and CDR2: SGHDT and YYEEEE. The CDR3 loop spans 16 amino acids. The V gene lost 0 bases and the J gene lost 1 base, with 8 bases spanning the gap. This CDR3 is CASSLASGSGANVLTF. In DNA, the CDR3 is TGTGCCAGCAGCTTGGCATCAGGATCTGGGGCCAACGTCCTGACTTTC. The variable domain in full, with the rest retrieved from reference TRBV5-6 and TRBJ2-6, is DAGVTQSPTHLIKTRGQQVTLRCSPKSGHDTVSWYQQALGQGPQFIFQYYEEEERQRGNFPDRFSGHQFPNYSSELNVNALLLGDSALYLCASSLASGSGANVLTFGAGSRLTVL.

This clone was seen more than once but under ten times. V is TRBV28 and J is TRBJ1-5, with TRBD1 matching over 10 bases. Germline lookup yields CDR1 MDHEN and CDR2 SYDVKM. V shed 5 bases, J shed 1 base, and the junction held 8 bases outside the gene matches. CDR3 length: 17 amino acids. The CDR3: CASSILRQGASNQPQHF. Written as DNA, the CDR3 is TGTGCCAGCAGTATTCTACGACAGGGGGCGAGCAATCAGCCCCAGCATTTT.

The CDR3 bases are TGTGCCAGTAGTTCGACTCGGCGTGGCAATCAGCCCCAGCATTTT. Its protein product is CASSSTRRGNQPQHF. The gene calls are TRBV19 and TRBJ1-5, with unresolved D. This CDR3 comprises 15 residues. CDR1 is LNHDA and CDR2 is SQIVND in the germline V gene (reference sequence). Trimming left V 5 bases short and J 2 bases short, with 13 bases between.

The chain has TRBV7-3 and TRBJ2-5, with 8 positions matching TRBD1. There are 15 residues in the CDR3. V was clipped by 5 bases and J by 5 bases; unmatched bases: 10. Looked up from germline, CDR1 is SGHTA and CDR2 is FQGTGA. The CDR3 sequence is CASSISGGAWETQYF. CDR3 sequence (DNA): TGTGCCAGCAGCATCTCAGGGGGCGCTTGGGAGACCCAGTACTTC.